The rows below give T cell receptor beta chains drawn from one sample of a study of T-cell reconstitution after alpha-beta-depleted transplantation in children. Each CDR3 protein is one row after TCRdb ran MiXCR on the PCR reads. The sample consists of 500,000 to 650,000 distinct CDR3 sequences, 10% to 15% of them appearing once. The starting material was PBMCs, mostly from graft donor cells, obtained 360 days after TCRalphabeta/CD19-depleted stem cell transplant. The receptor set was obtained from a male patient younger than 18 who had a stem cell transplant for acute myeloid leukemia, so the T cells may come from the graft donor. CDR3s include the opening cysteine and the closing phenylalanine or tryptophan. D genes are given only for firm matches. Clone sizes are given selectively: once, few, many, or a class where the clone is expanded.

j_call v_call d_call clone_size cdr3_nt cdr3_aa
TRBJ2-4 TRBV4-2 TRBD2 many TGTGCCAGCAGCCAAGATCAAGGACTAGCGTCCAAGCGGAAAAACATTCAGTACTTC CASSQDQGLASKRKNIQYF
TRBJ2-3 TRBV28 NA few TGTGCCAGCAGTTCCCAAGGGTCGAGGGATACGCAGTATTTT CASSSQGSRDTQYF
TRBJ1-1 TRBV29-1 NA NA TGCAGCGCCCGATCGGACACTGAAGCTTTCTTT CSARSDTEAFF
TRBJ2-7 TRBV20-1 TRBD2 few TGCAGTGCTAGAGTGAGTAGCGGGAGTTACGAGCAGTACTTC CSARVSSGSYEQYF
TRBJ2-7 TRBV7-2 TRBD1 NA TGTGCCAGCAGCTTAGTGGGGACAGGGTACCACGAGCAGTACTTC CASSLVGTGYHEQYF
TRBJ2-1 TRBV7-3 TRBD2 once TGTGCCAGCAGCTTAATGTCGGGCCTCTATTTGACTAGCGGAAACAATGAGCAGTTCTTC CASSLMSGLYLTSGNNEQFF
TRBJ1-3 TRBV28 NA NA TGTGCCAGCAGTTCAATTCTTAACTACTCTGGAAACACCATATATTTT CASSSILNYSGNTIYF
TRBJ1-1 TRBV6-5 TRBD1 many TGTGCCAGCACCGGACAGGGGTTCGGCACTGAAGCTTTCTTT CASTGQGFGTEAFF
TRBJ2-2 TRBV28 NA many TGTGCCAGCAGTTTATCCGGGATCAACACCGGGGAGCTGTTTTTT CASSLSGINTGELFF
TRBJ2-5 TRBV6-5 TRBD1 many TGTGCCAGCAGTTACCGGGACAGGGGTCACGAGACCCAGTACTTC CASSYRDRGHETQYF
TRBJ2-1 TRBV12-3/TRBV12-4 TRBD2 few TGTGCCAGCACCCCACCCCCGGGGCTAGCGGGAGGGCCAAAGTTCTTC CASTPPPGLAGGPKFF
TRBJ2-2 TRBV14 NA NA TGTGCCAGCAGCCTTCCGCTCGGGGAGCTGTTTTTT CASSLPLGELFF
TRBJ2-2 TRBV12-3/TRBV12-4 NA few TGTGCCAGCAGTTTCGCTACCGGGCCCCCGGCCGGGGAGCTGTTTTTT CASSFATGPPAGELFF
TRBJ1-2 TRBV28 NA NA TGTGCCAGCAGTTTACGGCAGGAGTATGGCTACACCTTC CASSLRQEYGYTF
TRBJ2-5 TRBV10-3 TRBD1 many TGTGCCATCAGTGAGTCCCGGGACAGGCGGTTGGCGACCCAGTACTTC CAISESRDRRLATQYF
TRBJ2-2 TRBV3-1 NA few TGTGCCAGCAGCGGCCGACAGAACACCGGGGAGCTGTTTTTT CASSGRQNTGELFF
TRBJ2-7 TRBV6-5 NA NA TGTGCCAGCAGTTCCGGGACTGGATCACCCTACGAGCAGTACTTC CASSSGTGSPYEQYF
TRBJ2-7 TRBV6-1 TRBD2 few TGTGCCAGCGGCGGGGGGGCCTACGAGCAGTACTTC CASGGGAYEQYF
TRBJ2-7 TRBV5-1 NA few TGCGCCAGCAGCTTGTGGCGGGCAGACACCCCCTACGAGCAGTACTTC CASSLWRADTPYEQYF
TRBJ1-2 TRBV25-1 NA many TGTGCCAGCAGTGTCGGGACCTCTGCTAACTATGGCTACACCTTC CASSVGTSANYGYTF
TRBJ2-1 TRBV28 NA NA TGTGCCAGCGCCTCGATAGGGCCGAATGAGCAGTTCTTC CASASIGPNEQFF
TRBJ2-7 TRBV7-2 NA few TGTGCCAGCAGCCCCCCGGGGGACCTAAAGGAGCAGTACTTC CASSPPGDLKEQYF
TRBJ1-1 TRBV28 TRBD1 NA TGTGCCAGCAGTTTTGTCAGGGGGCAGGGGAACACTGAAGCTTTCTTT CASSFVRGQGNTEAFF
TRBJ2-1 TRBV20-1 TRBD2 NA TGCAGTGCTACCCGGGGTAGCGGGGTCTACAATGAGCAGTTCTTC CSATRGSGVYNEQFF
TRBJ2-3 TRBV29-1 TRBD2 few TGCAGCGTGGCGCTAGCGGGAGGGCCGGGAGATACGCAGTATTTT CSVALAGGPGDTQYF
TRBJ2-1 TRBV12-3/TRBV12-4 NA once TGTGCCAGCAGCGGGCGGAGGGCAACCTCCTACAATGAGCAGTTCTTC CASSGRRATSYNEQFF
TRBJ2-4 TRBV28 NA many TGTGCCGCAGGGGCGGAGACCCTAAACTTC CAAGAETLNF
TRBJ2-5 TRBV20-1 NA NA TGCAGTGCTTTTTCCCCCCGGAGTGTCAGGGAGACCCAGTACTTC CSAFSPRSVRETQYF
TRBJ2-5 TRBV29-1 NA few TGCAGCGTGGCGGCGGCTAAAGAGACCCAGTACTTC CSVAAAKETQYF
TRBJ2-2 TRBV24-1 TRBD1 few TGTGCCACCAGTGACTCGGGACAGGGGAACACCGGGGAGCTGTTTTTT CATSDSGQGNTGELFF
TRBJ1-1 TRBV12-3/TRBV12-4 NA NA TGTGCCAGCAGTCCTAGGGATAGGGACCTGAACACTGAAGCTTTCTTT CASSPRDRDLNTEAFF
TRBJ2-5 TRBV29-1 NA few TGCAGCGTTGCGCAGGGAGAGACCCAGTACTTC CSVAQGETQYF
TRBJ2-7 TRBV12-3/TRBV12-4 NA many TGTGCCAGCAGTCCTCTACAGGGTCTACTGGACGAGCAGTACTTC CASSPLQGLLDEQYF
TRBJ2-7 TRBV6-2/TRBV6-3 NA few TGTGCCAGCAGTTACCTGGCACCCCGGGTCGACGAGCAGTACTTC CASSYLAPRVDEQYF
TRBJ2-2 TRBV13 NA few TGTGCCAGCACGACCGCCGGGGAGCTGTTTTTT CASTTAGELFF
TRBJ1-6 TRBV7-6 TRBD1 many TGTGCCAGCAGCTCCCTGACAGGGCTGGATTCACCCCTCCACTTT CASSSLTGLDSPLHF
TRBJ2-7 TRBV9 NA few TGTGCCAGCAGCGTAGAAGGGAATCCCTACGAGCAGTACTTC CASSVEGNPYEQYF
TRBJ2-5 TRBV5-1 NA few TGCGCCAGCAGCTTGGCCGAGGTAGCGGTCTACCAAGAGACCCAGTACTTC CASSLAEVAVYQETQYF
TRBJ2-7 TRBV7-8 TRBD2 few TGTGCCAGCAGCTTCGAGGCCCATAGCGGGGGCTCCTACGAGCAGTACTTC CASSFEAHSGGSYEQYF
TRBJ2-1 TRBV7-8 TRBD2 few TGTGCCAGCAGCTTATGGCCTAGCGGGAGCTCCTACAATGAGCAGTTCTTC CASSLWPSGSSYNEQFF
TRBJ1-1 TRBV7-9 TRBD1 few TGTGCCAGCAGCTACAGGGGGCTGGACACTGAAGCTTTCTTT CASSYRGLDTEAFF
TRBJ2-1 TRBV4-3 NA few TGCGCCAGCGGCCCTGTGTCTGAGCAGTTCTTC CASGPVSEQFF
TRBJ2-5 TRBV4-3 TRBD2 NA TGCGCCAGCAGCCAAGAAAGGGCTAGCGGGAGGTATAAGGAAGAGACCCAGTACTTC CASSQERASGRYKEETQYF
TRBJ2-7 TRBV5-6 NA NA TGTGCCAGCAGCTCGACCTACATGAGGGAGCAGTACTTC CASSSTYMREQYF
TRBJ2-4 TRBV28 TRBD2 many TGTGCCAGCAGTCTATGGACTAGCGGGATTGCCAAAAACATTCAGTACTTC CASSLWTSGIAKNIQYF
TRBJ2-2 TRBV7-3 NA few TGTGCCAGCAGCTTGTTGCCGGGTTGGACCGGGGAGCTGTTTTTT CASSLLPGWTGELFF
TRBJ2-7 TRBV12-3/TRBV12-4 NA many TGTGCCAGCAGTTTAACACCACAGGGTTACGAGCAGTACTTC CASSLTPQGYEQYF
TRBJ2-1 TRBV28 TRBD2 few TGTGCCAGCAGTTTCCTAGCGGGGGGTGAGCAGTTCTTC CASSFLAGGEQFF
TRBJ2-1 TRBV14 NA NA TGTGCCAGCAGCCAAGGACTAGAAGTCTACAATGAGCAGTTCTTC CASSQGLEVYNEQFF
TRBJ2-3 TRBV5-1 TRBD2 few TGCGCCAGCAGCTACCGGGAGGGCCCTCCGGTTACGCAGTATTTT CASSYREGPPVTQYF
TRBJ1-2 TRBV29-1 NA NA TGCAGCGTTCAAGGGACGGACTATGGCTACACCTTC CSVQGTDYGYTF
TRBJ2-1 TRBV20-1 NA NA TGCAGTGTATACTCATACAACAATGAGCAGTTCTTC CSVYSYNNEQFF
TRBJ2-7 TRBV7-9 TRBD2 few TGTGCCAGCAGCTTACGAGCGGGGGCTACTCCCGAGCAGTACTTC CASSLRAGATPEQYF
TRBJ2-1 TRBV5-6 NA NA TGTGCCAGCAGCTTGGGGGGGCTAGCGTCCTTTTACAATGAGCAGTTCTTC CASSLGGLASFYNEQFF
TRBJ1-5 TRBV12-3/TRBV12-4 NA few TGTGCCAGCAGCTCGACAGAGCTCCACCATAGCAATCAGCCCCAGCATTTT CASSSTELHHSNQPQHF